This record covers a single T cell receptor beta chain. Germline CDR1 and CDR2: LNHDA and SQIVND (reference sequence). V was clipped by 4 bases and J by 2 bases; unmatched bases: 5. The CDR3 covers 14 residues. The data were obtained in a study of blood T cell repertoires in COVID-19. In the original workflow: How many nucleated cells were present was estimated from reference gene primer amplification. Repertoires were generated with immunoSEQ multiplex PCR, while TCRdb's copy carries only in-frame clones and drops some. That table furnishes V, J and clone size, whereas the DNA furnished D and trimming. The table includes about 190,000 clones, roughly 80% detected once.

This rearrangement joins TRBV19 to TRBJ2-7; TRBD1 matches 7 bases. This TCR was sampled from an older woman with COVID-19, enrolled during active disease. The sample comprised peripheral blood. CDR3 in DNA: TGTGCCAGTAGTACATACAGGGGACCCTACGAGCAGTACTTC. As protein: CASSTYRGPYEQYF. The full variable domain, with the rest looked up from reference TRBV19 and TRBJ2-7, is DGGITQSPKYLFRKEGQNVTLSCEQNLNHDAMYWYRQDPGQGLRLIYYSQIVNDFQKGDIAEGYSVSREKKESFPLTVTSAQKNPTAFYLCASSTYRGPYEQYFGPGTRLTVT.